Following are 6 T cell receptor beta chains from one sample sequenced in a study of shared clonotypes between healthy human individuals. The method was immunoSEQ multiplex PCR; TCRdb's version includes in-frame clones alone and lacks a portion of them. This sample yields about 2,200,000 clones, of which more than 85% are seen a single time; approximately 1.7% belongs to the top ten. As defined, naive CD8 cells were CD45RO-negative and positively selected for CCR7, with terminally differentiated effector memory CD45RA+ cells excluded. Material: naive CD8+ T cells from PBMCs. The receptors here all came from a young man in good health. Some clones in this sample may be carry-over from other donors' samples.

The V gene is TRBV11-2, the J gene TRBJ2-7; no definite D call. V lost 2 bases, J lost 3 bases, and 11 bases lay in between. Germline V gene data show CDR1 as SGHAT and CDR2 as FQNNGV. This CDR3 is built from 14 residues. This CDR3 is CASSLSGSGYEQYF. The CDR3 DNA reads TGTGCCAGCAGCTTAAGTGGGTCCGGCTACGAGCAGTACTTC.

The chain recombines TRBV27 with TRBJ2-7; 10 positions match TRBD1. V lost 6 bases to trimming and J lost 4 bases; unmatched junction nucleotides: 9. Looked up from germline, CDR1 is MNHEY and CDR2 is SMNVEV (reference sequence). The CDR3 spans 15 residues. CDR3 sequence: CASSYRTGGLYEQYF. CDR3 DNA sequence: TGTGCCAGCAGCTACCGGACAGGGGGGTTGTACGAGCAGTACTTC.

J is TRBJ1-1 and V is TRBV19; no firm D call. Germline V gene sequence: CDR1 LNHDA, CDR2 SQIVND (reference sequence). This CDR3 contains 16 residues. Trimming left V 3 bases short and J 0 bases short, with 14 bases between. The CDR3 bases are TGTGCCAGTAGTATTGATCACCTAAGCTTGAACACTGAAGCTTTCTTT. Translating gives CASSIDHLSLNTEAFF.

This chain connects TRBV11-2 to TRBJ2-1, with 7 bases identical to TRBD2. V lost 5 bases and J lost 6; bases outside the gene matches: 16. This CDR3 region has 17 residues. CDR1 and CDR2 (germline): SGHAT, FQNNGV. Here the CDR3 reads CASSHLRAGELSNEQFF. The CDR3 DNA reads TGTGCCAGCAGCCACCTTAGGGCGGGAGAGTTAAGCAATGAGCAGTTCTTC.

The chain combines TRBV6-7 with TRBJ2-1; possibly TRBD1 for D (5 bases). TRBV6-7 is an ORF for which the function is uncertain. The CDR3 has 16 residues. V was clipped by 0 bases and J by 8 bases, with 17 bases between them. CDR3 nucleotide sequence: TGTGCCAGCAGTTACTCTAACCCAGCCCACAGGCATGAGCAGTTCTTC. Translating gives CASSYSNPAHRHEQFF.

The chain recombines TRBV25-1 with TRBJ1-2, with no clear D. CDR1 MGHDK and CDR2 SYGVNS come from the germline V gene. The CDR3 sequence is 14 residues long. V dropped 0 bases and J dropped 6 bases, with 11 bases sitting between them. The CDR3, as DNA: TGTGCCAGCAGTGAATACCAGGAAGTCGATGGCTACACCTTC. Translating it yields CASSEYQEVDGYTF.